Below are 27 T cell receptor beta chains sequenced from a single sample in a study of yellow fever vaccine responses in identical twins. Each CDR3 protein gets one entry after TCRdb re-called the RT-PCR reads with MiXCR. This table holds several hundred distinct CDR3 sequences, over 75% found once. Here the sequenced sample was T cells from blood (PBMCs), unsorted or a sorted subset (not recorded which), taken before or after yellow fever vaccination (not recorded which). The receptors shown here come from a female donor who received the yellow fever vaccine.

The J gene is TRBJ1-6, the V gene TRBV4-1; D is unresolved. The CDR3 is 15 amino acids. Germline CDR1 MGHRA, CDR2 YSYEKL. V lost 0 bases to trimming and J lost 7 bases, with 10 bases between them. CDR3 amino acids: CASSQERQSNSPLHF. In DNA, the CDR3 is TGCGCCAGCAGCCAAGAGAGGCAGTCAAATTCACCCCTCCACTTT.

This chain links TRBV11-1 with TRBJ2-2, with TRBD1 as a possible D gene (6 bases). Germline lookup yields CDR1 SGHAT and CDR2 FQDESV (reference sequence). Trimming shortened V by 8 bases and J by 0 bases, and 16 bases separated the two germline ends. This CDR3 region has 16 residues. In DNA, the CDR3 is TGTGCCAGCGACTATCGGGACAAGGCGAACACCGGGGAGCTGTTTTTT. It is translated as CASDYRDKANTGELFF.

The chain employs TRBV24-1 and TRBJ2-1, with D unresolved. CDR1 is KGHDR and CDR2 is SFDVKD in the germline V gene. The CDR3 spans 13 residues. Trimming cost V 2 bases and J 9 bases, with 10 bases left between them. CDR3 DNA: TGTGCCACCAGTGATTCGTCGTATGGTGAGCAGTTCTTC. Encoded protein: CATSDSSYGEQFF.

V gene TRBV12-3 or TRBV12-4 combines with J gene TRBJ2-1; D is perhaps TRBD2 (5 bases). V was shortened by 0 bases and J by 5 bases, with 11 bases between the two germline ends. CDR3 length: 15 residues. CDR3 bases: TGTGCCAGCAGTTTAGCGGGCGGGCAACACAATGAGCAGTTCTTC. This encodes CASSLAGGQHNEQFF.

The J gene is TRBJ2-1, the V gene TRBV4-3; possibly TRBD2 for D (6 bases). Germline V gene data show CDR1 as LGHNA and CDR2 as YSLEER. V lost 0 bases to trimming and J lost 7 bases, with 16 bases between them. This CDR3 has 16 amino acids. The CDR3 loop reads CASSQDDGSAGNEQFF. In DNA, the CDR3 is TGCGCCAGCAGCCAAGATGACGGGTCAGCGGGTAATGAGCAGTTCTTC.

V usage is TRBV4-1 and J usage is TRBJ2-7, with D unresolved. Germline loops: CDR1 MGHRA, CDR2 YSYEKL. The CDR3 runs to 14 residues. V shed 1 base and J shed 1 base, with 8 bases lying between them. The CDR3 nucleotides read TGCGCCAGCAGCCAAGCTAAGGGATCCTACGAGCAGTACTTC. Its translation is CASSQAKGSYEQYF.

In DNA form, the CDR3 reads TGTGCCAGCAGTGGCCCGAGAGGGGTTGGCAATTCACCCCTCCACTTT. It yields the protein CASSGPRGVGNSPLHF. The chain uses TRBV27 and TRBJ1-6; the D gene is possibly TRBD1 (5 bases). Germline CDR1 is MNHEY and CDR2 is SMNVEV (reference sequence). Trimming removed 5 bases from V and 7 bases from J, with 18 bases in between. CDR3 length equals 16 residues.

The rearrangement uses TRBV28 and TRBJ2-7; D is possibly TRBD2 (7 bases). The ends were cut back, 7 bases at V and 3 bases at J, with 22 bases in the middle. This CDR3 has 16 amino acids. The germline V gene encodes CDR1 MDHEN and CDR2 SYDVKM. CDR3 DNA sequence: TGTGCCAGCACCCCTGGGGGCGGGAGAGGGCTCTACGAGCAGTACTTC. Translating it yields CASTPGGGRGLYEQYF.

The chain combines TRBV29-1 with TRBJ1-1; maybe TRBD1 (6 bases). From germline, CDR1 is SQVTM and CDR2 ANQGSEA. The CDR3 totals 12 residues. V lost 3 bases to trimming and J lost 5 bases, with 10 bases between them. CDR3 amino acids: CSVEGAGTEAFF. In DNA, the CDR3 is TGCAGCGTTGAGGGGGCCGGGACTGAAGCTTTCTTT. Complete variable domain (other parts from reference TRBV29-1 and TRBJ1-1): SAVISQKPSRDICQRGTSLTIQCQVDSQVTMMFWYRQQPGQSLTLIATANQGSEATYESGFVIDKFPISRPNLTFSTLTVSNMSPEDSSIYLCSVEGAGTEAFFGQGTRLTVV.

The chain couples TRBV20-1 to TRBJ1-2, with D maybe TRBD1 (6 bases). CDR3 length: 14 residues. The V gene lost 5 bases and the J gene lost 3 bases, with 16 bases spanning the gap. Germline lookup yields CDR1 DFQATT and CDR2 SNEGSKA (reference sequence). The CDR3 nucleotides are TGCAGTGCTGCCCCGGGGGGGGGCTACTATGGCTACACCTTC. It translates to CSAAPGGGYYGYTF.

This chain links TRBV7-7 with TRBJ2-7; no clear D gene. CDR1 SSHAT and CDR2 FNYEAQ come from the germline V gene (reference sequence). There are 11 residues in the CDR3. The CDR3 DNA reads TGTGCTAGCAAGGGTTCCTACGAGCAGTACGTC. The encoded protein is CASKGSYEQYV.

This chain uses TRBV4-3 with TRBJ1-2; D is perhaps TRBD1 (5 bases). The ends were cut back, 0 bases at V and 4 bases at J, with 15 bases in the middle. Germline lookup yields CDR1 LGHNA and CDR2 YSLEER. The CDR3 length is 16 residues. CDR3 protein: CASSQDRNRRGYGYTF. The CDR3 DNA is TGCGCCAGCAGCCAAGATCGCAACAGAAGGGGCTATGGCTACACCTTC.

This clonotype was detected only a few times. V usage is TRBV6-4 and J usage is TRBJ1-2; maybe TRBD1 (5 bases). In germline, CDR1 is MRHNA, CDR2 SNTAGT. The V gene lost 0 bases and the J gene lost 4 bases, with 15 bases spanning the gap. The CDR3 is 16 residues long. This chain's CDR3 is CASSDSTDFGVYGYTF. The CDR3 DNA follows: TGTGCCAGCAGTGACTCGACAGATTTCGGGGTCTATGGCTACACCTTC.

The chain has TRBV3-1 and TRBJ2-7, with no clear D. The CDR3 runs 13 residues. The germline gives CDR1 LGHDT, CDR2 YNNKEL (reference sequence). Trimming pared 1 base from V and 4 bases from J, leaving 8 bases between. This CDR3 is CASSQGSGYEQYV. The CDR3 DNA sequence: TGTGCCAGCAGCCAAGGGAGTGGTTACGAGCAGTACGTC.

The V and J genes are TRBV6-5 and TRBJ1-2, with 7 positions matching TRBD1. Germline CDR1 MNHEY, CDR2 SVGAGI. The trim removed 2 bases at V and 2 bases at J, leaving 8 bases unmatched. The CDR3 spans 16 residues. The chain's CDR3 is CASSYRRQGVNYGYTF. In nucleotides, the CDR3 is TGTGCCAGCAGTTACAGGAGGCAGGGGGTGAACTATGGCTACACCTTC.

This clonotype is a singleton in its sample. The chain links TRBV5-6 to TRBJ2-5; D perhaps matches TRBD2 (6 bases). The V gene lost 7 bases and the J gene lost 5 bases, with 15 bases spanning the gap. Germline V gives CDR1 SGHDT, CDR2 YYEEEE. The CDR3 runs to 13 residues. The CDR3 nucleotides read TGTGCCAGCGGTAGGAGGGGCGAGGAGACCCAGTACTTC. Its protein product is CASGRRGEETQYF.

This clonotype has only one observation. This chain joins TRBV7-9 and TRBJ2-1; D call uncertain. V lost 5 bases, J lost 5 bases, and 4 bases lay in between. This CDR3 spans 11 amino acids. CDR1 is SEHNR and CDR2 is FQNEAQ in the germline V gene (reference sequence). The CDR3 nucleotides read TGTGCCAGCAGCCCAGACAATGAGCAGTTCTTC. Translating it yields CASSPDNEQFF.

This chain uses TRBV4-3 with TRBJ1-1, with D perhaps TRBD1 (5 bases). Germline CDR1 and CDR2: LGHNA and YSLEER. This CDR3 contains 16 residues. V lost 1 base to trimming and J lost 1 base, with 13 bases between them. The CDR3 nucleotides are TGCGCCAGCAGCCAAGTCGGGGTCGGGGGGAACACTGAAGCTTTCTTT. Its translation: CASSQVGVGGNTEAFF.

The chain recombines TRBV30 with TRBJ1-4; D is ambiguous. The germline V gene encodes CDR1 GTSNPN and CDR2 SVGIG (reference sequence). Trimming left V 5 bases short and J 8 bases short, with 18 bases between. CDR3 size: 14 residues. CDR3 region: CAWAEIRLGEKLFF. CDR3 DNA: TGTGCCTGGGCCGAGATCAGGCTGGGGGAAAAACTGTTTTTT.

As DNA, the CDR3 is TGCAGTGCTAGAGCCCAAGGGTACACCGGGGAGCTGTTTTTT. This codes for CSARAQGYTGELFF. The chain uses TRBV20-1 and TRBJ2-2; D is uncertain. Per the germline V gene, CDR1 is DFQATT and CDR2 is SNEGSKA (reference sequence). The germline V and J ends were trimmed by 1 base and 3 bases, with 9 bases remaining between them. The CDR3 consists of 14 residues.

This chain uses TRBV10-1 with TRBJ2-2; D is unclear. The CDR3 loop spans 15 amino acids. The germline V gene has CDR1 WNHNN and CDR2 SYGVQD (reference sequence). Between the trimmed V and J ends, which lost 0 bases and 4 bases, there was a span of 9 bases. CDR3 in DNA: TGCGCCAGCAGTGAGTCGGGCAGAGGCACCGGGGAGCTGTTTTTT. This codes for CASSESGRGTGELFF.

V is TRBV15 and J is TRBJ2-2; 7 bases are shared with TRBD2. CDR1 LNHNV and CDR2 YYDKDF come from the germline V gene (reference sequence). V shed 0 bases and J 3 bases; nucleotides not matched to a gene: 10. The CDR3 consists of 18 residues. The CDR3 DNA sequence: TGTGCCACCAGCAGAGATCCGCGGCGGGAGTTTTACACCGGGGAGCTGTTTTTT. It yields the protein CATSRDPRREFYTGELFF.

This clonotype has just one count. CDR3 residues: CASSYSWGTEAFF. The CDR3, as DNA: TGTGCCAGCAGTTACTCATGGGGCACTGAAGCTTTCTTT. The chain uses TRBV6-5 and TRBJ1-1; D not resolved. Germline-derived CDR1 and CDR2 are MNHEY and SVGAGI. The CDR3 is made up of 13 amino acids. V was pared by 0 bases and J by 4 bases, with 6 bases between.

This sequence joins TRBV7-9 and TRBJ2-7; TRBD1 matches 8 bases. CDR1 is SEHNR, CDR2 FQNEAQ, per germline (reference sequence). Germline trimming cut 6 bases from V and 4 bases from J; bases unmatched to any gene: 11. This CDR3 comprises 15 residues. CDR3 bases: TGTGCCAGCAGTAAACCGGGACAGGTAACGTACGAGCAGTACTTC. Translation gives CASSKPGQVTYEQYF.

The chain combines TRBV20-1 with TRBJ2-3; no reliable D call. The CDR3 covers 14 residues. V gave up 3 bases and J gave up 3 bases, with 13 bases separating them. Germline CDR1 DFQATT, CDR2 SNEGSKA (reference sequence). CDR3 amino acids: CSARISYGTDTQYF. CDR3 bases: TGCAGTGCTAGGATTAGCTATGGGACAGATACGCAGTATTTT.

A remark on this clonotype: One junction end does not reproduce the germline sequence, and a read error may be involved. The rearrangement links TRBV7-7 to TRBJ2-1; a possible D gene is TRBD1 (5 bases). Germline V gene lookup returns CDR1 SSHAT and CDR2 FNYEAQ (reference sequence). The CDR3 loop spans 13 amino acids. DNA for the CDR3: TGTGCTAGCAGCTTGGGGCTCGCCAATGAGCAGTTCTTC. Translation gives CASSLGLANEQFF.

The gene calls are TRBV30 and TRBJ2-3; no firm D call. Germline values: CDR1 GTSNPN, CDR2 SVGIG (reference sequence). V was shortened by 1 base and J by 4 bases, with 3 bases between the two germline ends. This CDR3 is 11 amino acids long. The CDR3: CAWSGPDTQYF. CDR3 sequence (DNA): TGTGCCTGGAGTGGGCCAGATACGCAGTATTTT. Full variable domain (remainder filled in from reference TRBV30 and TRBJ2-3): SQTIHQWPATLVQPVGSPLSLECTVEGTSNPNLYWYRQAAGRGLQLLFYSVGIGQISSEVPQNLSASRPQDRQFILSSKKLLLSDSGFYLCAWSGPDTQYFGPGTRLTVL.